Listed here are 14 T cell receptor beta chains from one sample, sequenced in a study of T cell changes during pregnancy in multiple sclerosis. The data were produced by immunoSEQ multiplex PCR, yet TCRdb's version contains in-frame clones alone and is incomplete. In the table there are around 36,000 clones, about 93% of which are singletons. Sequenced here: CD4+ T cells from peripheral blood mononuclear cells, sampled in the third trimester of pregnancy. These receptors all come from a female donor with multiple sclerosis, enrolled in a pregnancy study.

The chain carries TRBV7-2 and TRBJ2-7; D not certain. This CDR3 contains 13 residues. Trimming left V 8 bases short and J 7 bases short, with 18 bases between. CDR1 SGHTA and CDR2 FQGNSA come from the germline V gene. The CDR3 coding sequence is TGTGCCAGCTTAATGGGCCGATCTGGGGAGCAGTACTTC. It translates to CASLMGRSGEQYF.

The chain couples TRBV4-1 to TRBJ2-2; D possibly corresponds to TRBD1 (5 bases). The CDR3 is 17 amino acids. V was clipped by 0 bases and J by 0 bases, with 11 bases between them. Germline V gives CDR1 MGHRA, CDR2 YSYEKL. CDR3 residues: CASSQDPARANTGELFF. The CDR3 nucleotides are TGCGCCAGCAGCCAAGACCCGGCCAGGGCGAACACCGGGGAGCTGTTTTTT.

The rearrangement joins TRBV19 to TRBJ1-2; D is perhaps TRBD1 (6 bases). Germline lookup yields CDR1 LNHDA and CDR2 SQIVND (reference sequence). The length of the CDR3 is 12 residues. Trimming cost V 8 bases and J 8 bases, with 15 bases left between them. The DNA of the CDR3 is TGTGCCAGTTTTGACAGGCTCGGGGGCTACACCTTC. Translating gives CASFDRLGGYTF. Using reference TRBV19 and TRBJ1-2 for the parts outside the CDR3, the full variable domain is DGGITQSPKYLFRKEGQNVTLSCEQNLNHDAMYWYRQDPGQGLRLIYYSQIVNDFQKGDIAEGYSVSREKKESFPLTVTSAQKNPTAFYLCASFDRLGGYTFGSGTRLTVV.

This clone was detected once. The genes are TRBV7-2 and TRBJ2-1; 9 bases are shared with TRBD2. Looked up from germline, CDR1 is SGHTA and CDR2 is FQGNSA. Losses at the gene ends were 2 bases for V and 8 bases for J; bases not matched to a gene: 4. CDR3 length equals 14 residues. The DNA of the CDR3 is TGTGCCAGCAGCTTACCGGGACTAGCCTATGAGCAGTTCTTC. Translating gives CASSLPGLAYEQFF.

The gene calls are TRBV15 and TRBJ2-3, with no clear D. Trimming cost V 0 bases and J 2 bases, with 6 bases left between them. The CDR3 length is 14 residues. Germline V CDR1 and CDR2: LNHNV, YYDKDF (reference sequence). The CDR3 spells CATSRDPFTDTQYF. CDR3 nucleotide sequence: TGTGCCACCAGCAGAGATCCATTCACAGATACGCAGTATTTT.

The rearrangement links TRBV9 to TRBJ2-1; 10 bases are a match to TRBD2. V lost 4 bases to trimming and J lost 6 bases; unmatched junction nucleotides: 13. CDR1 and CDR2 from the germline V gene are SGDLS and YYNGEE. The CDR3 covers 17 residues. The CDR3 nucleotides read TGTGCCAGCAGCCCCGGGAGAGGGCTAGCGGGAGTCAATGAGCAGTTCTTC. It specifies CASSPGRGLAGVNEQFF.

This sequence joins TRBV30 and TRBJ2-1; possibly TRBD2 for D (6 bases). The CDR3 runs 12 residues. CDR1 and CDR2 from the germline V gene are GTSNPN and SVGIG (reference sequence). V gave up 3 bases and J gave up 7 bases, with 10 bases separating them. The CDR3 loop reads CAWRFGGNEQFF. The CDR3 DNA is TGTGCCTGGAGGTTTGGGGGGAATGAGCAGTTCTTC. The whole variable domain, remainder taken from reference TRBV30 and TRBJ2-1, is SQTIHQWPATLVQPVGSPLSLECTVEGTSNPNLYWYRQAAGRGLQLLFYSVGIGQISSEVPQNLSASRPQDRQFILSSKKLLLSDSGFYLCAWRFGGNEQFFGPGTRLTVL.

The chain joins TRBV2 to TRBJ1-2; no definite D call. V shed 6 bases and J shed 4 bases, with 12 bases lying between them. This CDR3 has 13 residues. Germline values: CDR1 SNHLY, CDR2 FYNNEI. CDR3 in amino acids: CASSAQSPYGYTF. The CDR3 DNA sequence: TGTGCCAGCAGCGCACAGTCGCCCTATGGCTACACCTTC.

The rearrangement links TRBV30 to TRBJ2-3; 7 bases fit TRBD1. The germline CDR1 and CDR2 sequences are GTSNPN and SVGIG (reference sequence). The junction had 3 bases not matched to a gene; V was cut back by 0 bases and J by 3 bases. The CDR3 totals 14 residues. The CDR3 region has the DNA TGTGCCTGGAGTGTACGCAGGGGGACAGATACGCAGTATTTT. As protein: CAWSVRRGTDTQYF.

The CDR3 DNA reads as TGTGCCAGCTCACCCCGGGACAGGGACCCCTTTTCCACTGGAAACACCATATATTTT. This codes for CASSPRDRDPFSTGNTIYF. This sequence joins TRBV18 and TRBJ1-3; the match to TRBD1 covers 9 bases. The J segment lost 2 bases and the V segment lost 3 bases, leaving 14 bases of the junction unmatched. CDR1 and CDR2 (germline): KGHSH, LQKENI. This CDR3 comprises 19 residues. The entire variable domain, with the rest obtained from reference TRBV18 and TRBJ1-3, is as follows: NAGVMQNPRHLVRRRGQEARLRCSPMKGHSHVYWYRQLPEEGLKFMVYLQKENIIDESGMPKERFSAEFPKEGPSILRIQQVVRGDSAAYFCASSPRDRDPFSTGNTIYFGEGSWLTVV.

The genes are TRBV6-1 and TRBJ1-3, with no clear D. V dropped 8 bases and J dropped 0 bases, with 8 bases sitting between them. Germline V gives CDR1 MNHNS, CDR2 SASEGT. The CDR3 contains 13 residues. In DNA form, the CDR3 reads TGTGCCAGCCAGGTACTCTCTGGAAACACCATATATTTT. It translates to CASQVLSGNTIYF.

The J gene is TRBJ2-1, the V gene TRBV5-5; unclear D gene. The CDR3 length is 12 residues. Germline loops: CDR1 SGHKS, CDR2 YYEKEE (reference sequence). Trimming took 2 bases from V and 6 from J, leaving 6 bases between them. CDR3 loop: CASSFSGNEQFF. For the CDR3, the DNA is TGTGCCAGCAGCTTCTCAGGCAATGAGCAGTTCTTC.

The chain combines TRBV5-1 with TRBJ2-7; 8 bases line up with TRBD1. V lost 1 base, J lost 6 bases, and 6 bases stayed unmatched. This CDR3 has 14 residues. The germline gives CDR1 SGHRS, CDR2 YFSETQ. CDR3 residues: CASSLTGGLGEQYF. Here the CDR3 DNA reads TGCGCCAGCAGCTTGACAGGGGGGCTCGGCGAGCAGTACTTC.

This chain joins TRBV6-5 and TRBJ2-3; the D is unclear. This CDR3 has 11 residues. Trimming stripped 5 bases from V and 6 bases from J, with 6 bases between. Germline CDR1 MNHEY, CDR2 SVGAGI. The DNA of the CDR3 is TGTGCCAGCAGTCTCCTGGATACGCAGTATTTT. It encodes CASSLLDTQYF.